What follows is one T cell receptor (beta chain) and its context. The CDR3 is 21 amino acids. Trimming removed 6 bases from V and 5 bases from J; junction bases left unmatched: 24. Looked up from germline, CDR1 is LNHDA and CDR2 is SQIVND (reference sequence). These data belong to a study of blood T cell repertoires in COVID-19. Turning to the study itself: The analysed material was cDNA or gDNA that came from T cells, B-cell-depleted T cells, or PBMCs.

Original analysis: Reference gene primers were amplified, and this amplification served to estimate nucleated cell counts. Sequencing was performed with immunoSEQ multiplex PCR; in TCRdb, only in-frame clones are kept and a portion is missing. V, J and clone size are those of that table, while D and trimming were read from the DNA. The repertoire holds roughly 44,000 clones, about 90% seen once, with 10% to 15% in the top ten. This TCR came from a man older than 75 with acute or convalescent COVID-19. The chain employs TRBV19 and TRBJ1-6; 8 bases align to TRBD1. Sample: peripheral blood. For the CDR3, the DNA is TGTGCCAGTAGAGACCCCCTGACAGGACACAGGGGGAATGGGGATAATTCACCCCTCCACTTT. Protein sequence: CASRDPLTGHRGNGDNSPLHF.